Listed here is a single TCR beta chain. The authors reverse transcribed about 0.45 to 1 ug RNA with random hexamers. TCRdb re-called the immunoSEQ multiplex PCR reads through MiXCR, storing one row per CDR3 protein. Of some 100,000 distinct CDR3 sequences listed, about 95% were seen once; the top ten hold approximately 0.3%. Germline V lookup: CDR1 MNHNS, CDR2 SASEGT. CDR3 length equals 14 residues. V was shortened by 8 bases and J by 1 base, with 14 bases between the two germline ends. This specimen comes from a study of CD8 T cells in Susac syndrome. Sequences were obtained from CD8+ T cells from PBMCs. The genes are TRBV6-1 and TRBJ2-5, with a possible D match to TRBD2 (7 bases). The origin of this receptor is a human donor with Susac syndrome. The CDR3 sequence is CASYYRGAQETQYF. As DNA, the CDR3 is TGTGCCAGCTACTATCGGGGGGCCCAAGAGACCCAGTACTTC.